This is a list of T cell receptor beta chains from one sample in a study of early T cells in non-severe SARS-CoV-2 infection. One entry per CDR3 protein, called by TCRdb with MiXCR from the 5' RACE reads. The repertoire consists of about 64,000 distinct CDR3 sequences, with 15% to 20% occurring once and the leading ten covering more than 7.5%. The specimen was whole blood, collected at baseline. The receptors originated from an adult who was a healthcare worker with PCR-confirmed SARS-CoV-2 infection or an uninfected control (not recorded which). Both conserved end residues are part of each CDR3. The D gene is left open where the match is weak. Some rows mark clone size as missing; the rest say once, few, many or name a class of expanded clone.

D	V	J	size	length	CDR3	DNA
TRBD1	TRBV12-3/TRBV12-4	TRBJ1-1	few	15	CASSLRTGFPTEAFF	TGTGCCAGCAGTTTAAGGACAGGGTTTCCCACTGAAGCTTTCTTT
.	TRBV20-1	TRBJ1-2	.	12	CSGLLEPYGYTF	TGCAGTGGCCTCTTAGAACCGTATGGCTACACCTTC
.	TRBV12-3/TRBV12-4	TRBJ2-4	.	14	CASSSWPGRSIQYF	TGTGCCAGCAGCTCCTGGCCAGGGAGAAGCATTCAGTACTTC
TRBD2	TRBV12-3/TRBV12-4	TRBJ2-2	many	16	CASSTPLAGVLGELFF	TGTGCCAGCAGCACCCCGCTAGCGGGAGTTCTCGGGGAGCTGTTTTTT
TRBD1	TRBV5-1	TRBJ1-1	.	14	CASSHGTGSTEAFF	TGCGCCAGCAGCCACGGGACAGGGAGCACTGAAGCTTTCTTT
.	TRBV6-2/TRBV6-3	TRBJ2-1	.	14	CASSPSVDYNEQFF	TGTGCCAGCAGTCCTAGCGTTGACTACAATGAGCAGTTCTTC
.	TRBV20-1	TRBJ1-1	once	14	CSARQKETGSEAFF	TGCAGTGCTAGGCAAAAGGAGACAGGCTCTGAAGCTTTCTTT
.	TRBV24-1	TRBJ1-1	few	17	CATSDNLDSVADTEAFF	TGTGCCACCAGTGACAATCTAGATTCTGTAGCGGACACTGAAGCTTTCTTT
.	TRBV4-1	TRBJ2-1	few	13	CASSQKHLDEQFF	TGCGCCAGCAGCCAGAAGCACTTGGATGAGCAGTTCTTC
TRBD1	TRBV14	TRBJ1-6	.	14	CASSATGGMAPLHF	TGTGCCAGCAGCGCAACAGGGGGGATGGCACCCCTCCACTTT
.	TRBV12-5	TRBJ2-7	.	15	CASGLFAGAGYEQYF	TGTGCTAGTGGTTTGTTTGCGGGCGCCGGCTACGAGCAGTACTTC
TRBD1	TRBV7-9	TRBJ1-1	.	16	CASSLVRTGVAAEAFF	TGTGCCAGCAGCTTAGTAAGGACAGGGGTCGCAGCTGAAGCTTTCTTT
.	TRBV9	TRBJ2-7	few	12	CASSGPAGEQYF	TGTGCCAGCAGCGGGCCCGCGGGAGAGCAGTACTTC
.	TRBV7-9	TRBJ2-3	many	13	CASWDGEEDTQYF	TGTGCCAGCTGGGACGGGGAGGAAGATACGCAGTATTTT
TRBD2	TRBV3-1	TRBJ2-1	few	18	CASSQDWTSGYPYNEQFF	TGTGCCAGCAGCCAAGATTGGACTAGCGGGTACCCCTACAATGAGCAGTTCTTC
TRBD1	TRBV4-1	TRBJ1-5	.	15	CASSLTDRGNQPQHF	TGCGCCAGCAGCCTTACGGACAGGGGCAATCAGCCCCAGCATTTT
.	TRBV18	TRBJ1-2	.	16	CASSPLVQGGDYGYTF	TGTGCCAGCTCACCGCTTGTCCAAGGCGGAGACTATGGCTACACCTTC
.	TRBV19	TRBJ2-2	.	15	CASSNLQGNTGELFF	TGTGCCAGTAGTAACTTACAGGGGAACACCGGGGAGCTGTTTTTT
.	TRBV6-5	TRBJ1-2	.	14	CASSPTGEHYGYTF	TGTGCCAGCAGCCCGACCGGCGAGCACTATGGCTACACCTTC
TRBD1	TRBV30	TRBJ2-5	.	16	CAWSPSMGQPQETQYF	TGTGCCTGGAGCCCCAGCATGGGACAGCCCCAAGAGACCCAGTACTTC
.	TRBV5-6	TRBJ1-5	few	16	CASSLYSVGLRLTQHF	TGTGCCAGCAGCTTGTACAGCGTGGGGCTACGTCTAACCCAGCATTTT
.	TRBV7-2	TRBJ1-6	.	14	CASSQNRVNSPLLF	TGTGCCAGCAGCCAGAACAGAGTGAATTCACCCCTCCTCTTT
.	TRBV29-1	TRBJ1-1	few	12	CSVGVANTEAFF	TGCAGCGTTGGAGTTGCGAACACTGAAGCTTTCTTT
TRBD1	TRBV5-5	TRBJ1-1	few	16	CASSRTQGAPGTEAFF	TGTGCCAGCAGCCGCACACAGGGGGCGCCGGGCACTGAAGCTTTCTTT
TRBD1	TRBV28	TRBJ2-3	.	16	CASSIWGQGSADTQYF	TGTGCCAGCAGTATATGGGGACAGGGTAGTGCAGATACGCAGTATTTT
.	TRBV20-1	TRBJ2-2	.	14	CSARTRLNTGELFF	TGCAGTGCTAGGACTAGGCTCAACACCGGGGAGCTGTTTTTT
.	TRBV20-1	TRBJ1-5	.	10	CSARGASQHF	TGCAGTGCTAGAGGGGCTAGCCAGCATTTT
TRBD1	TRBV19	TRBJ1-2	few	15	CASTVRGQGAYGYTF	TGTGCCAGTACAGTCCGGGGACAGGGGGCGTATGGCTACACCTTC
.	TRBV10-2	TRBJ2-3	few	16	CASSAGGTASTDTQYF	TGCGCCAGCAGTGCGGGCGGGACTGCTAGCACAGATACGCAGTATTTT
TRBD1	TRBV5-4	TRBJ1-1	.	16	CASSNPGQGLGTEAFF	TGTGCCAGCAGCAACCCGGGACAGGGTTTAGGCACTGAAGCTTTCTTT
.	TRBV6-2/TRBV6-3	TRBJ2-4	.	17	CASSPLSSGANKNIQYF	TGTGCCAGCAGCCCACTTTCTTCTGGGGCTAACAAAAACATTCAGTACTTC
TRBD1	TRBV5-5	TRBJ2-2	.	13	CASSAGTGRELFF	TGTGCCAGCAGCGCTGGGACAGGGCGGGAGCTGTTTTTT
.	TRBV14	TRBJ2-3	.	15	CASSQDQGRQYTQYF	TGTGCCAGCAGCCAAGATCAGGGGCGGCAGTATACGCAGTATTTT
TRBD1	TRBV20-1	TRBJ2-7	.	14	CSARSTGVAGEQYF	TGCAGTGCTAGGAGTACAGGGGTTGCTGGGGAGCAGTACTTC
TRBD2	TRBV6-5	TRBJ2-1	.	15	CASSYSTSGSNEQFF	TGTGCCAGCAGTTACTCGACTAGCGGGAGTAATGAGCAGTTCTTC
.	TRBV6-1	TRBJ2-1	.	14	CASSQQSSYNEQFF	TGTGCCAGCAGCCAACAGAGCTCCTACAATGAGCAGTTCTTC
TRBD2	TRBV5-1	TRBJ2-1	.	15	CASSPSSGIYNEQFF	TGCGCCAGCAGCCCCTCTAGCGGGATCTACAATGAGCAGTTCTTC
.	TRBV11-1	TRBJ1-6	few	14	CASSIQGRNSPLHF	TGTGCCAGCAGCATACAGGGTCGTAATTCACCCCTCCACTTT
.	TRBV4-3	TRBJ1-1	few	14	CASARGSGVTEAFF	TGCGCCAGCGCCAGGGGATCAGGGGTAACTGAAGCTTTCTTT
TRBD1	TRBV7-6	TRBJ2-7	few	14	CASSSGTGPGEQYF	TGTGCCAGCAGCTCAGGGACAGGGCCGGGCGAGCAGTACTTC
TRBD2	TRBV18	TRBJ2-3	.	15	CASSPPLAGIDTQYF	TGTGCCAGCTCACCACCTCTAGCGGGAATCGATACGCAGTATTTT
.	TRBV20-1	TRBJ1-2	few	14	CSARGARSNYGYTF	TGCAGTGCTAGGGGGGCCAGGAGTAACTATGGCTACACCTTC
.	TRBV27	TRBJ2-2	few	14	CASSQGLLTGELFF	TGTGCCAGCAGCCAGGGGCTGCTCACCGGGGAGCTGTTTTTT
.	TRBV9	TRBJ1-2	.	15	CASSVRQGSNYGYTF	TGTGCCAGCAGCGTACGTCAGGGGTCTAACTATGGCTACACCTTC
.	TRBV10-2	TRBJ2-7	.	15	CASSASGLYYDEQYF	TGCGCCAGCAGTGCTAGTGGTCTTTACTACGACGAGCAGTACTTC
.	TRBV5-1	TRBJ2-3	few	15	CASSLAGTSTDTQYF	TGCGCCAGCAGCTTGGCCGGGACTAGCACAGATACGCAGTATTTT
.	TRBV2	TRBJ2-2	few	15	CASSTTTGYTGELFF	TGTGCCAGCTCTACCACCACAGGTTACACCGGGGAGCTGTTTTTT
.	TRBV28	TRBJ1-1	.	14	CASTETQAGSEAFF	TGTGCCAGCACTGAGACACAGGCGGGCAGTGAAGCTTTCTTT
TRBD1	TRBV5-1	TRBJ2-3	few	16	CASSLLAGTGTDTQYF	TGCGCCAGCAGCTTGCTAGCCGGGACAGGGACAGATACGCAGTATTTT
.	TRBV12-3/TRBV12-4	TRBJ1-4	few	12	CATTPTLKKLFF	TGTGCCACCACGCCCACGCTCAAGAAACTGTTTTTT
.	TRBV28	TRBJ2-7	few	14	CASSLWQGKDEQYF	TGTGCCAGCAGTTTATGGCAGGGTAAGGACGAGCAGTACTTC
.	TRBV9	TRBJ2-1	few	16	CASSVAAGSSYNEQFF	TGTGCCAGCAGCGTAGCGGCGGGTAGCTCCTACAATGAGCAGTTCTTC
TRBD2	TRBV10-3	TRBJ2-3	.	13	CAISDGRGDTQYF	TGTGCCATCAGTGATGGGAGGGGAGATACGCAGTATTTT
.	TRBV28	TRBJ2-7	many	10	CASSSGEQYF	TGTGCCAGCAGTTCAGGAGAGCAGTACTTC
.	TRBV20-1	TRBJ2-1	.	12	CSATHRDNEQFF	TGCAGTGCTACCCACAGGGACAATGAGCAGTTCTTC